This T cell receptor (beta chain) comes out of a study of T-cell memory formation after mild COVID-19. As for the study in general: TCR clusters largely stayed donor specific. Study-level points and caveats: Cross-reactive memory apparently joined, as some responding clones appeared in pre-infection memory. Largely, contracting CD4+ clones fell within CM and EM, and contracting CD8+ clones within EMRA.

Each CDR3 protein is one row after TCRdb ran MiXCR on the 5' RACE reads. The table lists a few hundred thousand distinct CDR3 sequences, over 15% of them singletons. A word on this clonotype: Its cognate antigen is unknown.

What was sequenced was PBMCs or a T cell subset sorted from them (not recorded which). The clonotype was recovered from a young man who had mild COVID-19 (a few samples of this study predate the infection). Cell type and time point are not known.

CDR3 DNA sequence: TGTGCCATCAATAACAGGGTCCCTGGGGCCAACGTCCTGACTTTC. Protein sequence: CAINNRVPGANVLTF. The V call is TRBV10-3, the J call TRBJ2-6; possible D gene TRBD1, 6 bases. Germline CDR1 ENHRY, CDR2 SYGVKD. This CDR3 has 15 amino acids. With 7 bases removed from V and 2 bases from J, the gap between germline ends came to 12 bases.